These 3 T cell receptor beta chains came from one sample sequenced in a study of CD8+ T cells in alopecia areata. Sorting used CD4, CD8alpha, NKG2D, NKG2ACE and other markers on pooled cutaneous lymph node cells. Investigators isolated RNA and reverse transcribed it into cDNA to act as the sequencing template. Produced via immunoSEQ multiplex PCR; TCRdb's table is partial and in-frame only. The table lists 20,000 or so clones, with no singletons. The sequenced sample consisted of CD8+ T cells sorted from a lymph node. The receptors were sampled from a C3H/HeJ mouse with alopecia areata. Strain haplotype at MHC: H2-k.

A remark on this clone: Genes here carry mouse names. The CDR3 extends 4 residues past the end of the read, so its final part is completed from the germline J gene. The chain has TRBV19 and TRBJ1-1, with 10 bases fitting TRBD1. Germline CDR1 is FNHDT and CDR2 is SITEND (reference sequence). Trimming cost V 0 bases and J 4 bases; bases outside gene matches: 6. The CDR3 sequence is 16 residues long. Partial CDR3 DNA: TGTGCCAGCAGTATAGGGGGACAGGGGAGGGGCACA. Its translation is CASSIGGQGRGT. Given in full, the CDR3 is CASSIGGQGRGTEVFF.

This clone was picked up many times. The listed genes are named as in mouse. Read sequence stops 4 residues before the CDR3 end, and the germline J gene provides the missing end. The V gene is TRBV13-3, the J gene TRBJ2-1; possibly TRBD2 for D (6 bases). This CDR3 has 14 amino acids. Trimming pared 2 bases from V and 3 bases from J, leaving 9 bases between. The germline V gene has CDR1 NNHDY and CDR2 SYVADS. The sequenced part of the CDR3 DNA is TGTGCCAGCAGTGAAGGGGACTTCTATGCT. This sequence encodes CASSEGDFYA. The full CDR3 protein reads CASSEGDFYAEQFF.

As to this clone: Germline and genes: mouse. The read falls 4 residues short of the CDR3 end, and the missing part is taken from the germline J gene. The gene calls are TRBV19 and TRBJ2-1; 10 bases line up with TRBD2. Per the germline V gene, CDR1 is FNHDT and CDR2 is SITEND (reference sequence). CDR3 length equals 15 residues. Trimming at V came to 4 bases and at J to 3 bases, leaving 4 bases not matched to a gene. The CDR3 bases that were read are TGTGCCAGCAGTCAGACTGGGGGGAGCTATGCT. Residues: CASSQTGGSYA. The entire CDR3 reads CASSQTGGSYAEQFF.